The entry below describes one TCR beta chain. These data belong to a study of T cell changes during pregnancy in multiple sclerosis. This CDR3 is built from 13 residues. Looked up from germline, CDR1 is SQVTM and CDR2 is ANQGSEA. The V segment lost 5 bases and the J segment 4 bases; nucleotides outside the gene matches: 5. Sequencing used immunoSEQ multiplex PCR; TCRdb keeps in-frame clones, though not all of them. The sample shows some 40,000 clones, around nine tenths of them seen only once. The chain joins TRBV29-1 to TRBJ1-2; 9 nucleotides line up with TRBD1. This TCR derives from a female donor with multiple sclerosis, enrolled in a pregnancy study. Sequencing was performed on CD8+ T cells from peripheral blood mononuclear cells, taken in the first trimester of pregnancy. The CDR3 spells CSVPDRGSYGYTF. The CDR3 coding sequence is TGCAGCGTTCCGGACAGGGGCTCCTATGGCTACACCTTC.